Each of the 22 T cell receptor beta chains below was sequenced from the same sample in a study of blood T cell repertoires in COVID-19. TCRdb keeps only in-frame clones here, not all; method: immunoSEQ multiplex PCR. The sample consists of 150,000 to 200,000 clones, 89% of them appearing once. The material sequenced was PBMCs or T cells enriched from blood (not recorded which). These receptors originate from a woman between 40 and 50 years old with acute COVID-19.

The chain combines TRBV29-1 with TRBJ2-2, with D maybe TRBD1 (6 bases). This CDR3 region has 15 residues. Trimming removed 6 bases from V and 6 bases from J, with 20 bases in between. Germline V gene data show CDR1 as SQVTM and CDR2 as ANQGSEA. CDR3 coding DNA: TGCAGCGTCCACATCCCGGGACATGGAGCCGGGGAGCTGTTTTTT. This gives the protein CSVHIPGHGAGELFF.

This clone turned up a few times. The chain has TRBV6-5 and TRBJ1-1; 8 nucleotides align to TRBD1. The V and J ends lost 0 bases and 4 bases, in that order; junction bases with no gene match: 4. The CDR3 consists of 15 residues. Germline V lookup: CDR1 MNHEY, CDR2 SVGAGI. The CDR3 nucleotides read TGTGCCAGCAGTTACTCACAGGGGGTTATCACTGAAGCTTTCTTT. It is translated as CASSYSQGVITEAFF.

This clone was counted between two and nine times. The CDR3, as DNA: TGTGCCAGCAGTAGACAGGGAAATGGCTACACCTTC. This sequence encodes CASSRQGNGYTF. The chain employs TRBV12-3 or TRBV12-4 and TRBJ1-2; 7 bases agree with TRBD1. The CDR3 has 12 amino acids. The V and J ends lost 5 bases and 6 bases, in that order; junction bases with no gene match: 3.

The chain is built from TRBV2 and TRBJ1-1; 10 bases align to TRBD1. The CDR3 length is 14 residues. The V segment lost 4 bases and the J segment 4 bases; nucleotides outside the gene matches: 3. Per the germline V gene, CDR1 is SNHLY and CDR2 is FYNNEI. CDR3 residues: CASSGQGAVTEAFF. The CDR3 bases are TGTGCCAGCAGTGGACAGGGGGCGGTCACTGAAGCTTTCTTT. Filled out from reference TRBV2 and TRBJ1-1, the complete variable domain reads EPEVTQTPSHQVTQMGQEVILRCVPISNHLYFYWYRQILGQKVEFLVSFYNNEISEKSEIFDDQFSVERPDGSNFTLKIRSTKLEDSAMYFCASSGQGAVTEAFFGQGTRLTVV.

The DNA of the CDR3 is TGTGCCAGCAGCGATCAAGACAGGGTTACAGATACGCAGTATTTT. Translated: CASSDQDRVTDTQYF. This chain links TRBV9 with TRBJ2-3; 7 bases are a match to TRBD1. Germline V gene sequence: CDR1 SGDLS, CDR2 YYNGEE. CDR3 size: 15 residues. V dropped 3 bases and J dropped 3; count of bases not matched to a gene: 7.

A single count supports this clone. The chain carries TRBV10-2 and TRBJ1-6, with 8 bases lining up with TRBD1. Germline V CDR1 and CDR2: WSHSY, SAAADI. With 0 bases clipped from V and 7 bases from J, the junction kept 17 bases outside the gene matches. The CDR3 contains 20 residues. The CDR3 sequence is CASSESAYTTGGRGNSPLHF. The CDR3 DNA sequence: TGCGCCAGCAGTGAGTCTGCTTACACTACAGGGGGACGGGGAAATTCACCCCTCCACTTT.

DNA for the CDR3: TGTGCCAGCAGCCCCGGAAGGGGGAAGAACACTGAAGCTTTCTTT. The encoded protein is CASSPGRGKNTEAFF. The rearrangement uses TRBV21-1 and TRBJ1-1; TRBD1 is the table's D call and was not checked against the DNA. TRBV21-1 is an annotated pseudogene. This CDR3 has 15 residues.

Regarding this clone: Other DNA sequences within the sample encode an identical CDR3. CDR3 in amino acids: CSAGLYNEQFF. The CDR3, as DNA: TGCAGTGCTGGACTCTACAATGAGCAGTTCTTC. The chain is built from TRBV20-1 and TRBJ2-1, with D perhaps TRBD2 (5 bases). The CDR3 is made up of 11 amino acids. V lost 5 bases to trimming and J lost 3 bases, with 5 bases between them. Germline lookup yields CDR1 DFQATT and CDR2 SNEGSKA (reference sequence).

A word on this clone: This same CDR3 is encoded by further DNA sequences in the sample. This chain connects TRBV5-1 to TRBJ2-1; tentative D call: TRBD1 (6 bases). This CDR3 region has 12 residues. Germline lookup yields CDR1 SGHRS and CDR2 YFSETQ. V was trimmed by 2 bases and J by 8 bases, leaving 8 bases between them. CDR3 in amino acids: CASSLAGDEQFF. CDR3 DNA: TGCGCCAGCAGCTTAGCAGGGGATGAGCAGTTCTTC.

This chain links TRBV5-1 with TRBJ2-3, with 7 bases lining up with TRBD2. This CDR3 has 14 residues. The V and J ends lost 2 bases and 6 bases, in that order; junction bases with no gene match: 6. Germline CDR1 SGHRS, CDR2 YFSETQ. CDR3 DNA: TGCGCCAGCAGCTTAGTTGGGACTACGGATACGCAGTATTTT. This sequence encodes CASSLVGTTDTQYF.

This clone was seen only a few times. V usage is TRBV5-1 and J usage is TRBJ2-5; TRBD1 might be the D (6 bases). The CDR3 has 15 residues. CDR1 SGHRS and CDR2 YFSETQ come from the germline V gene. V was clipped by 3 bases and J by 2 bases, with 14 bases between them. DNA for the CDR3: TGCGCCAGCAGCTCCCACGGGACACGGCAAGAGACCCAGTACTTC. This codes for CASSSHGTRQETQYF.

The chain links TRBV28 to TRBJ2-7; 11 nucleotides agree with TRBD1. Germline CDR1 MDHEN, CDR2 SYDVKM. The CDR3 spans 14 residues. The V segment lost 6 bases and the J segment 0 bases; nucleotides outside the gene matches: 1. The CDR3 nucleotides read TGTGCCAGCAGGGGGACAGGGGGCTCCTACGAGCAGTACTTC. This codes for CASRGTGGSYEQYF. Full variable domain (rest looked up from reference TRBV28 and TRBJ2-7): DVKVTQSSRYLVKRTGEKVFLECVQDMDHENMFWYRQDPGLGLRLIYFSYDVKMKEKGDIPEGYSVSREKKERFSLILESASTNQTSMYLCASRGTGGSYEQYFGPGTRLTVT.

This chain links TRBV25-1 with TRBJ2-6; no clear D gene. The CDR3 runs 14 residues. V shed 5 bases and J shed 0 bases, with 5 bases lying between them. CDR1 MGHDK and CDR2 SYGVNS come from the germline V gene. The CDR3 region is CASSQHSGANVLTF. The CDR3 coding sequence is TGTGCCAGCAGTCAACACTCTGGGGCCAACGTCCTGACTTTC.

As DNA, the CDR3 is TGTGCCAGCAGCGTCGGGACAGGCAATGAGCAGTTCTTC. This codes for CASSVGTGNEQFF. V usage is TRBV7-8 and J usage is TRBJ2-1, with 8 nucleotides matching TRBD1. V gave up 5 bases and J gave up 6 bases; unmatched junction bases: 3. There are 13 residues in the CDR3. CDR1 is SGHVS, CDR2 FQNEAQ, per germline.

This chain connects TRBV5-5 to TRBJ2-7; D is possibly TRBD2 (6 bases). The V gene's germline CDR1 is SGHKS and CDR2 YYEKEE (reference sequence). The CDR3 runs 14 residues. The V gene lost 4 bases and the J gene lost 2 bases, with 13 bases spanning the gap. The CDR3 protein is CASSLSSGAYEQYF. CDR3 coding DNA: TGTGCCAGCAGCCTTAGTAGCGGAGCCTACGAGCAGTACTTC.

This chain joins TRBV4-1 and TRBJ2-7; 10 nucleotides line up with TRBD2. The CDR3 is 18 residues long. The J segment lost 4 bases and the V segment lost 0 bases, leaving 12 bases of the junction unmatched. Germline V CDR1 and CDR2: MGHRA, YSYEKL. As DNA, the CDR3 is TGCGCCAGCAGCCAAGAGCCGAGCGGGAGGGCCTGGGCATACGAGCAGTACTTC. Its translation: CASSQEPSGRAWAYEQYF.

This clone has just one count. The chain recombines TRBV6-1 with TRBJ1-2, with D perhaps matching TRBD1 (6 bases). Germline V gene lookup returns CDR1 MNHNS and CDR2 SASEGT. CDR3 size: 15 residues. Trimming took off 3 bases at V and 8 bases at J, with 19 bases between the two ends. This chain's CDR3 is CASSDRDIKKVGYTF. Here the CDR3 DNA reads TGTGCCAGCAGTGACCGGGACATTAAGAAGGTGGGCTACACCTTC.

The CDR3 reads CASSRSPSGYEQYF. As DNA, the CDR3 is TGTGCCAGCAGTCGCAGCCCTAGCGGCTACGAGCAGTACTTC. The chain is built from TRBV7-9 and TRBJ2-7; 7 bases match TRBD2. There are 14 residues in the CDR3. V trimming: 6 bases; J trimming: 3 bases; junction bases outside the gene matches: 8. Germline V gene sequence: CDR1 SEHNR, CDR2 FQNEAQ (reference sequence). Supplemented by reference TRBV7-9 and TRBJ2-7, the full variable domain reads DTGVSQNPRHKITKRGQNVTFRCDPISEHNRLYWYRQTLGQGPEFLTYFQNEAQLEKSRLLSDRFSAERPKGSFSTLEIQRTEQGDSAMYLCASSRSPSGYEQYFGPGTRLTVT.

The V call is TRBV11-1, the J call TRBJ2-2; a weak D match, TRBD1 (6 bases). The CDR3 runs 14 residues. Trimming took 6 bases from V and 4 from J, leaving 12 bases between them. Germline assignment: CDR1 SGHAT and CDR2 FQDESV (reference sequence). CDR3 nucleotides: TGTGCCAGCAGGGACAGTAGAGCCACCGGGGAGCTGTTTTTT. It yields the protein CASRDSRATGELFF.

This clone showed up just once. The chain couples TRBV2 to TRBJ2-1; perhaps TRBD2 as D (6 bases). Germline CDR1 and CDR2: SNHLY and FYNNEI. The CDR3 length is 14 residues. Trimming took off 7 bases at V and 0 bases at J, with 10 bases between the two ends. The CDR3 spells CASNGGSSYNEQFF. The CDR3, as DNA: TGTGCCAGCAACGGGGGAAGCTCCTACAATGAGCAGTTCTTC.

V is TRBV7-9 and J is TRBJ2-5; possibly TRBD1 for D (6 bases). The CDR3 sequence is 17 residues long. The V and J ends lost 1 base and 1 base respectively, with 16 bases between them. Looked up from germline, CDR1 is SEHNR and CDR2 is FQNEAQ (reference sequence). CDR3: CASSLGVWGRSQETQYF. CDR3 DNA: TGTGCCAGCAGCTTAGGGGTCTGGGGGCGGAGCCAAGAGACCCAGTACTTC.

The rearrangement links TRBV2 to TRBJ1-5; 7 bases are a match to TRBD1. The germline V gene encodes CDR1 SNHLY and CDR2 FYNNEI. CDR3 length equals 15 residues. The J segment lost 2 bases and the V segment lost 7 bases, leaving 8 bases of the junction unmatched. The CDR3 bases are TGTGCCAGCAATAGACAGGGTTCGGGCAATCAGCCCCAGCATTTT. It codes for CASNRQGSGNQPQHF.